What follows describes a single TCR beta chain. This entry comes from a study of blood T cell repertoires in COVID-19. Authors' data handling: By means of reference gene primer amplification, nucleated cell counts were estimated. The table came from immunoSEQ multiplex PCR; TCRdb's copy has only in-frame clones and leaves some out. The D gene and trimming were derived from the DNA, and the V and J assignments and clone size from that table. This sample has 200,000 to 300,000 clones, with 86% found just once. What was sequenced was peripheral blood. The sequence was obtained from a man aged 60-69 years with acute or convalescent COVID-19.

This CDR3 reads CASSFSGRRLTGELFF. CDR3 bases: TGTGCCAGTAGCTTTAGCGGGAGGAGGCTGACCGGGGAGCTGTTTTTT. The V and J genes are TRBV19 and TRBJ2-2; 10 bases are shared with TRBD2. The ends lost 6 bases at V and 5 bases at J; junction bases unmatched: 9. The germline gives CDR1 LNHDA, CDR2 SQIVND (reference sequence). CDR3 size: 16 residues.